These 8 T cell receptor beta chains were sequenced from one sample in a study of radiotherapy plus CTLA-4 blockade in lung cancer. Libraries were prepared by immunoSEQ multiplex PCR; TCRdb keeps only in-frame clonotypes and omits some of them. This sample has around 78,000 clones, with 60% to 85% found just once. The sample was peripheral blood, taken from a patient treated with radiotherapy plus ipilimumab. The receptors were sampled from a human donor with non-small cell lung cancer who had a partial response to radiotherapy plus ipilimumab. Some clones in this sample may be carry-over from other donors' samples.

The gene calls are TRBV15 and TRBJ2-1; a possible D gene is TRBD1 (5 bases). V was clipped by 3 bases and J by 8 bases, with 17 bases between them. Germline V gene data show CDR1 as LNHNV and CDR2 as YYDKDF (reference sequence). This CDR3 has 15 residues. The CDR3 DNA is TGTGCCACCAGCAGGGCCGAACCAGGGTTTGATGAGCAGTTCTTC. This encodes CATSRAEPGFDEQFF.

V usage is TRBV21-1 and J usage is TRBJ2-1; no DNA check was done on the table's D call, TRBD2. TRBV21-1 is listed as a pseudogene. This CDR3 spans 17 amino acids. As DNA, the CDR3 is TGTGCCAGCAGCAAACAGGGACTAGCCCATCAGGGACATGAGCAGTTCTTC. This codes for CASSKQGLAHQGHEQFF.

V is TRBV7-3 and J is TRBJ2-2; D is unclear. The V end lost 6 bases, the J end lost 3 bases, and 11 bases lay between the germline ends. Germline V gene data show CDR1 as SGHTA and CDR2 as FQGTGA. The CDR3 runs to 14 residues. The CDR3, as DNA: TGTGCCAGCAGTCTCGGTCGCGACACCGGGGAGCTGTTTTTT. Translated: CASSLGRDTGELFF.

This clone was observed a handful of times. The V call is TRBV6-1, the J call TRBJ1-3; D remains ambiguous. Germline CDR1 and CDR2: MNHNS and SASEGT. Trimming shortened V by 10 bases and J by 1 base, and 14 bases separated the two germline ends. The CDR3 covers 14 residues. DNA for the CDR3: TGTGCCACCGGGCCCGGCGGGTCTGGAAACACCATATATTTT. Its translation is CATGPGGSGNTIYF.

The chain combines TRBV7-3 with TRBJ2-5, with 7 bases identical to TRBD1. The trim removed 5 bases at V and 5 bases at J, leaving 14 bases unmatched. This CDR3 has 16 residues. CDR1 and CDR2 (germline): SGHTA, FQGTGA. The CDR3 loop reads CASSLLGQGVPETQYF. The CDR3 bases are TGTGCCAGCAGCCTCTTGGGCCAGGGGGTGCCTGAGACCCAGTACTTC.

The gene calls are TRBV7-2 and TRBJ2-3; 7 nucleotides align to TRBD1. The CDR3 is 12 residues long. CDR1 and CDR2 (germline): SGHTA, FQGNSA. V dropped 5 bases and J dropped 5; count of bases not matched to a gene: 1. The CDR3 nucleotides are TGTGCCAGCAGCCGGGACAGAGATACGCAGTATTTT. This gives the protein CASSRDRDTQYF. Together with reference TRBV7-2 and TRBJ2-3, the CDR3 gives the full variable domain: GAGVSQSPSNKVTEKGKDVELRCDPISGHTALYWYRQSLGQGLEFLIYFQGNSAPDKSGLPSDRFSAERTGGSVSTLTIQRTQQEDSAVYLCASSRDRDTQYFGPGTRLTVL.

This clone is medium-sized in the sample. This chain links TRBV6-4 with TRBJ2-7; no reliable D call. The CDR3 is 13 residues long. V was shortened by 0 bases and J by 3 bases, with 6 bases between the two germline ends. Germline V gene sequence: CDR1 MRHNA, CDR2 SNTAGT. This CDR3 is CASSDSADYEQYF. CDR3 nucleotides: TGTGCCAGCAGTGACTCGGCAGACTACGAGCAGTACTTC.

This clone turned up a few times. This sequence joins TRBV28 and TRBJ1-6; TRBD1 aligns across 9 bases. The CDR3 loop spans 15 amino acids. CDR1 is MDHEN and CDR2 is SYDVKM in the germline V gene. V shed 5 bases, J shed 13 bases, and the junction held 12 bases outside the gene matches. CDR3 region: CASSPTGTGNKPLHF. Here the CDR3 DNA reads TGTGCCAGCAGTCCTACCGGGACAGGGAATAAGCCCCTCCACTTT. Filled out from reference TRBV28 and TRBJ1-6, the complete variable domain reads DVKVTQSSRYLVKRTGEKVFLECVQDMDHENMFWYRQDPGLGLRLIYFSYDVKMKEKGDIPEGYSVSREKKERFSLILESASTNQTSMYLCASSPTGTGNKPLHFGNGTRLTVT.